These 18 T cell receptor beta chains share one sample of origin, sequenced in a study of identical twins. TCRdb reprocessed the 5' RACE reads via MiXCR and lists one record per CDR3 protein. The sample holds 700,000 or so distinct CDR3 sequences, around 20% seen once. These same data were also listed under a study on T cells expressing NK-cell markers.

The sequencing sample was made of PBMCs. These receptors all stem from a woman aged 18-29 years in good health.

Ten or more counts support this clonotype. V is TRBV5-1 and J is TRBJ2-7; 8 bases are a match to TRBD1. The CDR3 is 14 amino acids. The germline CDR1 and CDR2 sequences are SGHRS and YFSETQ. V shed 1 base, J shed 6 bases, and the junction held 6 bases outside the gene matches. This CDR3 is CASSLRTGTSEQYF. The CDR3 DNA reads as TGCGCCAGCAGCTTGCGGACAGGGACTTCCGAGCAGTACTTC. Complete variable domain (other parts from reference TRBV5-1 and TRBJ2-7): KAGVTQTPRYLIKTRGQQVTLSCSPISGHRSVSWYQQTPGQGLQFLFEYFSETQRNKGNFPGRFSGRQFSNSRSEMNVSTLELGDSALYLCASSLRTGTSEQYFGPGTRLTVT.

This clonotype appeared a few times. The chain uses TRBV29-1 and TRBJ2-3; 10 positions match TRBD2. V dropped 6 bases and J dropped 5; count of bases not matched to a gene: 5. The germline CDR1 and CDR2 sequences are SQVTM and ANQGSEA. The CDR3 consists of 13 residues. In DNA form, the CDR3 reads TGCAGCGTCCCTAGCGGGAGAGGAGATACGCAGTATTTT. It is translated as CSVPSGRGDTQYF.

There are a few counts of this clonotype. This chain links TRBV20-1 with TRBJ1-2; D is perhaps TRBD1 (6 bases). This CDR3 has 16 amino acids. Germline V gene lookup returns CDR1 DFQATT and CDR2 SNEGSKA (reference sequence). V lost 3 bases, J lost 5 bases, and 22 bases lay in between. Here the CDR3 DNA reads TGCAGTGCTAGTACCTCGGACAGCGCCGTCGAGTATGGCTACACCTTC. Amino acids: CSASTSDSAVEYGYTF.

This clonotype was counted between two and nine times. The V call is TRBV30, the J call TRBJ1-1; tentative D call: TRBD1 (5 bases). Trimming left V 2 bases short and J 6 bases short, with 16 bases between. Looked up from germline, CDR1 is GTSNPN and CDR2 is SVGIG (reference sequence). The CDR3 extends over 14 amino acids. The CDR3 loop is CAWSQGPANAEAFF. CDR3 bases: TGTGCCTGGAGTCAGGGTCCCGCAAACGCTGAAGCTTTCTTT.

The CDR3 nucleotides read TGCGCCAGCAGCTTGGGGCCAGGGATGGTTTTGGATGGCTACACCTTC. It is translated as CASSLGPGMVLDGYTF. The gene calls are TRBV5-1 and TRBJ1-2; possible D gene TRBD1, 5 bases. This CDR3 is 16 amino acids long. The V end lost 0 bases, the J end lost 6 bases, and 18 bases lay between the germline ends. CDR1 is SGHRS and CDR2 is YFSETQ in the germline V gene.

The chain is built from TRBV29-1 and TRBJ2-1; possible D gene TRBD1, 6 bases. Germline V gives CDR1 SQVTM, CDR2 ANQGSEA. V was shortened by 6 bases and J by 0 bases, with 12 bases between the two germline ends. The CDR3 covers 14 residues. CDR3 coding DNA: TGCAGCGTCCCCGACAGGAGCTCCTACAATGAGCAGTTCTTC. This codes for CSVPDRSSYNEQFF.

This clonotype was counted ten times or more. The chain combines TRBV29-1 with TRBJ1-1; tentatively, D is TRBD1 (6 bases). This CDR3 has 14 amino acids. Germline loops: CDR1 SQVTM, CDR2 ANQGSEA. Between the trimmed V and J ends, which lost 8 bases and 4 bases, there was a span of 20 bases. CDR3 DNA: TGCAGCCTCACAGACGGACAGTGGGGCACTGAAGCTTTCTTT. Translation: CSLTDGQWGTEAFF.

J is TRBJ2-3 and V is TRBV18, with 7 bases matching TRBD2. CDR3 length equals 16 residues. Germline V gives CDR1 KGHSH, CDR2 LQKENI. V lost 0 bases, J lost 5 bases, and 8 bases stayed unmatched. The CDR3 reads CASSPPLSPGGDTQYF. The CDR3 nucleotides are TGTGCCAGCTCACCACCGTTGAGTCCGGGGGGAGATACGCAGTATTTT.

The V and J genes are TRBV7-9 and TRBJ1-2; D not certain. CDR3 size: 11 residues. Trimming took off 5 bases at V and 7 bases at J, with 8 bases between the two ends. Germline V gene data show CDR1 as SEHNR and CDR2 as FQNEAQ (reference sequence). The CDR3 loop reads CASSPHAGYTF. The CDR3, as DNA: TGTGCCAGCAGCCCCCACGCTGGCTACACCTTC.

This clonotype has a handful of counts. The CDR3 DNA follows: TGCGCCAGCAGCCAAGATTCTGGCCGAAAAGAGACCCAGTACTTC. Encoded protein: CASSQDSGRKETQYF. V is TRBV4-1 and J is TRBJ2-5; D uncertain. The CDR3 runs to 15 residues. Trimming removed 0 bases from V and 3 bases from J, with 11 bases in between. The germline gives CDR1 MGHRA, CDR2 YSYEKL.

The V call is TRBV15, the J call TRBJ2-3; D perhaps matches TRBD2 (6 bases). The germline V and J ends were trimmed by 1 base and 2 bases, with 13 bases remaining between them. The CDR3 has 16 residues. Germline-derived CDR1 and CDR2 are LNHNV and YYDKDF (reference sequence). CDR3 bases: TGTGCCACCAGCAGAGCCCTCGGCGGGGTCACAGATACGCAGTATTTT. The encoded protein is CATSRALGGVTDTQYF.

The chain links TRBV7-2 to TRBJ2-3; D tentatively reads TRBD1 or TRBD2 (6 bases each). Per germline, CDR1 SGHTA and CDR2 FQGNSA. CDR3 length equals 16 residues. Trimming took 1 base from V and 3 from J, leaving 14 bases between them. CDR3 in amino acids: CASSLVRGRVTDTQYF. CDR3 in DNA: TGTGCCAGCAGCTTAGTCCGGGGGCGAGTAACAGATACGCAGTATTTT.

This clonotype came up a few times. V and J are TRBV10-1 and TRBJ2-5; TRBD1 matches at 8 bases. The CDR3 loop spans 15 amino acids. The germline V gene has CDR1 WNHNN and CDR2 SYGVQD (reference sequence). The V gene end was trimmed by 6 bases and the J gene end by 2 bases; junction bases not matched to a gene: 8. The CDR3 DNA reads TGCGCCAGCAGCGATGGACAGGGTGCGCAAGAGACCCAGTACTTC. As protein: CASSDGQGAQETQYF.

The chain joins TRBV9 to TRBJ2-3; a possible D gene is TRBD1 (6 bases). Germline V gene lookup returns CDR1 SGDLS and CDR2 YYNGEE. The CDR3 is 14 amino acids. The V end was cut by 4 bases, the J end by 6 bases, with 15 bases between. The CDR3, as DNA: TGTGCCAGCAGCCAGGGGCTCCACCCCGATACGCAGTATTTT. The encoded protein is CASSQGLHPDTQYF.

The chain recombines TRBV20-1 with TRBJ2-5; 11 bases match TRBD2. Germline loops: CDR1 DFQATT, CDR2 SNEGSKA (reference sequence). With 5 bases clipped from V and 2 bases from J, the junction kept 10 bases outside the gene matches. CDR3 length: 16 amino acids. CDR3 loop: CSAPTPGLAVQETQYF. CDR3 bases: TGCAGTGCTCCGACACCGGGACTAGCGGTACAAGAGACCCAGTACTTC.

The rearrangement uses TRBV5-1 and TRBJ2-1, with D maybe TRBD2 (6 bases). V shed 4 bases and J shed 2 bases, with 13 bases lying between them. There are 15 residues in the CDR3. Looked up from germline, CDR1 is SGHRS and CDR2 is YFSETQ. CDR3 sequence reads: CASSDSSDPYNEQFF. The CDR3 nucleotides are TGCGCCAGCAGCGACTCTAGCGACCCCTACAATGAGCAGTTCTTC.

This clonotype was detected many times. The rearrangement links TRBV20-1 to TRBJ2-1; unclear D gene. Germline V CDR1 and CDR2: DFQATT, SNEGSKA (reference sequence). CDR3 length: 12 amino acids. Deletions cut 0 bases from V and 15 bases from J, with 15 bases between. The CDR3 sequence is CSARDRVGPGFF. The CDR3 region has the DNA TGCAGTGCTAGAGATCGGGTCGGCCCCGGGTTCTTC.

This clonotype was seen repeatedly, ten times or more. This chain uses TRBV20-1 with TRBJ1-2; D is undetermined. The CDR3 is 8 amino acids. Trimming pared 7 bases from V and 6 bases from J, leaving 3 bases between. Germline CDR1 DFQATT, CDR2 SNEGSKA (reference sequence). In DNA, the CDR3 is TGCAGTGTAGATGGCTACACCTTC. Encoded protein: CSVDGYTF.